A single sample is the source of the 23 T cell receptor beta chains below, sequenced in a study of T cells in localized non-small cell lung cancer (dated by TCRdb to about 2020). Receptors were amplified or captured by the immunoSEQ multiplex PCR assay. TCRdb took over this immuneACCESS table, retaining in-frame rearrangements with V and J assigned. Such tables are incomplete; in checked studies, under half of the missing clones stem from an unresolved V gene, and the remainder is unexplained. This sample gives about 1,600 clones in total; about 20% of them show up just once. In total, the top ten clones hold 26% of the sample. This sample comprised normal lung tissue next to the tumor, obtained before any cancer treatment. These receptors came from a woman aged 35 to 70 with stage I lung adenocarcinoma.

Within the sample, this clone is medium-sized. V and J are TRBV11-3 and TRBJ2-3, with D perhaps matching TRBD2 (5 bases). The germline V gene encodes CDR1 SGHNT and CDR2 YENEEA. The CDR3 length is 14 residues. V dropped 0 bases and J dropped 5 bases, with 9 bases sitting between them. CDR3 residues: CASSLDGVLDTQYF. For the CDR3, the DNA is TGTGCCAGCAGCTTAGACGGGGTACTAGATACGCAGTATTTT. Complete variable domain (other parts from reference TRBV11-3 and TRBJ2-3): EAGVVQSPRYKIIEKKQPVAFWCNPISGHNTLYWYLQNLGQGPELLIRYENEEAVDDSQLPKDRFSAERLKGVDSTLKIQPAELGDSAVYLCASSLDGVLDTQYFGPGTRLTVL.

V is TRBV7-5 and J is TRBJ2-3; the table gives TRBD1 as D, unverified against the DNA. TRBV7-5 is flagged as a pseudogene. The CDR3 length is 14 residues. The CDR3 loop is CASSWTGGSDTQYF. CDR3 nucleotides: TGTGCCAGCAGCTGGACAGGGGGCTCAGATACGCAGTATTTT.

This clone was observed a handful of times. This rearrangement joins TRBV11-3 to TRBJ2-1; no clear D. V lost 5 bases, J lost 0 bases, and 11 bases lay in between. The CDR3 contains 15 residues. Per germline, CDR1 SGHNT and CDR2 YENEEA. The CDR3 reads CASSPTMGSYNEQFF. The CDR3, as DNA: TGTGCCAGCAGCCCTACTATGGGCTCCTACAATGAGCAGTTCTTC.

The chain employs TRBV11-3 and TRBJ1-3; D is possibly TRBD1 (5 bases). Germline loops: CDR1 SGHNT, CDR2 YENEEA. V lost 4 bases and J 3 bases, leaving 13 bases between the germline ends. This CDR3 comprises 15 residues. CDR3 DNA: TGTGCCAGCAGCTCCGGGACCAGGGATGGAAACACCATATATTTT. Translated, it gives CASSSGTRDGNTIYF. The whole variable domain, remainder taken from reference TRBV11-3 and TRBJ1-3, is EAGVVQSPRYKIIEKKQPVAFWCNPISGHNTLYWYLQNLGQGPELLIRYENEEAVDDSQLPKDRFSAERLKGVDSTLKIQPAELGDSAVYLCASSSGTRDGNTIYFGEGSWLTVV.

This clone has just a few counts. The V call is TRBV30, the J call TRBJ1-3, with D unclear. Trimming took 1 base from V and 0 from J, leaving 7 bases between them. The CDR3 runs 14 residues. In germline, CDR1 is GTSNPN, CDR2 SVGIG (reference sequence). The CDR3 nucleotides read TGTGCCTGGAGTGGTCACCTCTCTGGAAACACCATATATTTT. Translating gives CAWSGHLSGNTIYF.

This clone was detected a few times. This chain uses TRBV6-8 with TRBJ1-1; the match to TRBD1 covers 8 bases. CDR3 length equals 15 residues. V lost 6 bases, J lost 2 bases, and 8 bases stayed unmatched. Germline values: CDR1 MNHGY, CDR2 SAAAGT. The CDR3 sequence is CASSDIGQGNTEAFF. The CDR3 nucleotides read TGTGCCAGCAGCGATATTGGACAGGGTAACACTGAAGCTTTCTTT.

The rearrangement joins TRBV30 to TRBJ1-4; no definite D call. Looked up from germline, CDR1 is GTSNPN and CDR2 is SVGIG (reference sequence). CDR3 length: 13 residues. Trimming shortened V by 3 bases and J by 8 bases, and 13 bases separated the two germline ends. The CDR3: CAWRDAGGEKLFF. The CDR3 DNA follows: TGTGCCTGGAGGGACGCCGGAGGGGAAAAACTGTTTTTT.

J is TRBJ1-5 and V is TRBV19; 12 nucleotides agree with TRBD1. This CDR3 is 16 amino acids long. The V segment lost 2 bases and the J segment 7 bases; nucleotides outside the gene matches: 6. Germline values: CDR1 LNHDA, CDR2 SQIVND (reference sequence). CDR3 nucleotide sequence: TGTGCCAGTAGTATACCGGGACAGGGGGCCCGCCAGCCCCAGCATTTT. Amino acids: CASSIPGQGARQPQHF. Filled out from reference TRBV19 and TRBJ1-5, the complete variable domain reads DGGITQSPKYLFRKEGQNVTLSCEQNLNHDAMYWYRQDPGQGLRLIYYSQIVNDFQKGDIAEGYSVSREKKESFPLTVTSAQKNPTAFYLCASSIPGQGARQPQHFGDGTRLSIL.

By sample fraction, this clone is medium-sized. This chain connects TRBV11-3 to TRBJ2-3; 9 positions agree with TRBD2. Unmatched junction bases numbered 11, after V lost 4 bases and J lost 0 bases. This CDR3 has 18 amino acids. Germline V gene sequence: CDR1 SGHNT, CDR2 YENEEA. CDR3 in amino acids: CASSYSGGLLTSTDTQYF. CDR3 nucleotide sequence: TGTGCCAGCAGCTACAGCGGGGGGCTACTTACTAGCACAGATACGCAGTATTTT. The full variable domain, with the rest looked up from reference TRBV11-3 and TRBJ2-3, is EAGVVQSPRYKIIEKKQPVAFWCNPISGHNTLYWYLQNLGQGPELLIRYENEEAVDDSQLPKDRFSAERLKGVDSTLKIQPAELGDSAVYLCASSYSGGLLTSTDTQYFGPGTRLTVL.

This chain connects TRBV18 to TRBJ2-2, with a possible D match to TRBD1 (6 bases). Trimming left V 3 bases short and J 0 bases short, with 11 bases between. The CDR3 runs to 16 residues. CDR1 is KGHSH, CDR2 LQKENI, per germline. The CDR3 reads CASSPGHTANTGELFF. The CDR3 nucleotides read TGTGCCAGCTCACCGGGACACACCGCGAACACCGGGGAGCTGTTTTTT.

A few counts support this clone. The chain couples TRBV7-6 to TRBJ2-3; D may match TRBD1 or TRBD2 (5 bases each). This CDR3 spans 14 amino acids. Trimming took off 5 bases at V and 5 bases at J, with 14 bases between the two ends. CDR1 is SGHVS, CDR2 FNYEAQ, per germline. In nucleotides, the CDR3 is TGTGCCAGCAGCCGCGGAGAGGGGCAAGATACGCAGTATTTT. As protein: CASSRGEGQDTQYF.

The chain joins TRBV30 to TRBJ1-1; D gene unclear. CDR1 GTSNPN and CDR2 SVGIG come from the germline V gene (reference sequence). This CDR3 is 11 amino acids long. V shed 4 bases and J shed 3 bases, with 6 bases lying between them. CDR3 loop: CAWNHYTEAFF. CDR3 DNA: TGTGCCTGGAACCACTACACTGAAGCTTTCTTT.

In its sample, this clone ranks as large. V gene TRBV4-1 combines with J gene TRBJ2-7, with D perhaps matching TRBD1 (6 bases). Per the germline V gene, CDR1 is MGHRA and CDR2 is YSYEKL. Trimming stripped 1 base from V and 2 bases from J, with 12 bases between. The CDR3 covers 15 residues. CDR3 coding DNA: TGCGCCAGCAGCCAAGTTCAGGGGCGCCCCTACGAGCAGTACTTC. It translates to CASSQVQGRPYEQYF.

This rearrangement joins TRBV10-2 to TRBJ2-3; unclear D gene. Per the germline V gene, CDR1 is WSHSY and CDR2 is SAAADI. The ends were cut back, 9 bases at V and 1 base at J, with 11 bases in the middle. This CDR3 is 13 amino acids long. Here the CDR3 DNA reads TGCGCCAGTCTTGTTCCGGGCACAGATACGCAGTATTTT. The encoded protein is CASLVPGTDTQYF.

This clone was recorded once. CDR3 nucleotide sequence: TGCGCCAGCAGCCCTGGGACTAGCGGGGGGGCCCCCCCCCTCTACGAGCAGTACTTC. Translated: CASSPGTSGGAPPLYEQYF. The V gene is TRBV23-1, the J gene TRBJ2-7, with TRBD2 matching over 16 bases. TRBV23-1 is an open reading frame whose function is uncertain. After removal of 6 bases from V and 3 bases from J, the junction contained 14 bases not matched to a gene. The CDR3 has 19 amino acids.

CDR3 coding DNA: TGTGCCAGCCATACGACACTGAGCTCCTACGAGCAGTACTTC. The encoded protein is CASHTTLSSYEQYF. The V call is TRBV2, the J call TRBJ2-7; D ambiguous. Looked up from germline, CDR1 is SNHLY and CDR2 is FYNNEI. The CDR3 has 14 residues. Trimming pared 8 bases from V and 0 bases from J, leaving 14 bases between.

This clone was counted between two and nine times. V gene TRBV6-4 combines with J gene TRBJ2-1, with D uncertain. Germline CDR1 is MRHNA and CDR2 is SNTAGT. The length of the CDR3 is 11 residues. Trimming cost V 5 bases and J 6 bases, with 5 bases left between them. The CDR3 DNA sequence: TGTGCCAGCAGTTCGTCCAATGAGCAGTTCTTC. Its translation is CASSSSNEQFF.

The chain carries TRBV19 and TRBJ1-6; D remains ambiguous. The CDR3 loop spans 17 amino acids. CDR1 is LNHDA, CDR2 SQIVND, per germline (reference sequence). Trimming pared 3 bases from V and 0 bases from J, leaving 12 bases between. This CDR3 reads CASSIKGRPSYNSPLHF. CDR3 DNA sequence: TGTGCCAGTAGTATTAAAGGACGGCCCTCCTATAATTCACCCCTCCACTTT.

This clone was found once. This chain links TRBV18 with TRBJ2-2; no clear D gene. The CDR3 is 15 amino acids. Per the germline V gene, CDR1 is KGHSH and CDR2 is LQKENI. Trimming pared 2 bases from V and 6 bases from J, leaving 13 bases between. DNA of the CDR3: TGTGCCAGCTCACCAAACCCCCCCCCAGCCGGGGAGCTGTTTTTT. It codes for CASSPNPPPAGELFF.

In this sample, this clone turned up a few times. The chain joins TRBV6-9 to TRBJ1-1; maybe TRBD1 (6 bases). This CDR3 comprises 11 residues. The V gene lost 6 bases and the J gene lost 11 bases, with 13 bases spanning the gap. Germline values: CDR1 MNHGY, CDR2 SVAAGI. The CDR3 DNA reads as TGTGCCAGCAGGCAGCTGGGGGCGGCTTTCTTT. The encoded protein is CASRQLGAAFF.

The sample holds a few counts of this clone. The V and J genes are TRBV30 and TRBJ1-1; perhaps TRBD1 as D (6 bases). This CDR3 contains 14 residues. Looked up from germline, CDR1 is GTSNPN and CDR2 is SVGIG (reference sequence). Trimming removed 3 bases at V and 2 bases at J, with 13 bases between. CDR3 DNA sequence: TGTGCCTGGAGGCGGGACACACAAAACACTGAAGCTTTCTTT. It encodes CAWRRDTQNTEAFF. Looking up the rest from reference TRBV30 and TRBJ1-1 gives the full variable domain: SQTIHQWPATLVQPVGSPLSLECTVEGTSNPNLYWYRQAAGRGLQLLFYSVGIGQISSEVPQNLSASRPQDRQFILSSKKLLLSDSGFYLCAWRRDTQNTEAFFGQGTRLTVV.

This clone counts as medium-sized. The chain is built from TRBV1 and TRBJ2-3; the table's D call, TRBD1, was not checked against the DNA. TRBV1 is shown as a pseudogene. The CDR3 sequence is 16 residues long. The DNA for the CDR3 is TGCGCCAGCAGCCCCGCCGGGACAGGGAGCACAGATACGCAGTATTTT. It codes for CASSPAGTGSTDTQYF.

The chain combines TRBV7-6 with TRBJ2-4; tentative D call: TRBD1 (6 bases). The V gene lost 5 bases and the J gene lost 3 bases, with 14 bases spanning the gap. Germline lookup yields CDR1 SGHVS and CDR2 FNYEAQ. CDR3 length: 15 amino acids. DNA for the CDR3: TGTGCCAGCAGCCCGGACCCAGGGGTCAAAAACATTCAGTACTTC. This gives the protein CASSPDPGVKNIQYF.